One sample yielded the 24 T cell receptor beta chains listed below, sequenced in a study of cytomegalovirus exposure and HLA in healthy donors. Assay: immunoSEQ multiplex PCR; the TCRdb copy retains only in-frame clones and omits some. The sample consists of a few hundred thousand clones, 70% to 90% of them appearing once. Sequenced sample: PBMCs. The receptors were gathered from a young woman in good health and CMV-seronegative.

On this clone: Other DNA sequences in the same sample also yield this CDR3. The chain couples TRBV7-6 to TRBJ1-5; tentatively, D is TRBD1 (5 bases). The CDR3 sequence is 13 residues long. In germline, CDR1 is SGHVS, CDR2 FNYEAQ. V was trimmed by 1 base and J by 6 bases, leaving 7 bases between them. As DNA, the CDR3 is TGTGCCAGCAGCTTAGGGAGGGGTCAGCCCCAGCATTTT. Its protein product is CASSLGRGQPQHF.

V gene TRBV5-6 combines with J gene TRBJ2-5, with 8 bases fitting TRBD1. The CDR3 is 16 amino acids. Germline CDR1 SGHDT, CDR2 YYEEEE. J was trimmed by 2 bases and V by 2 bases; bases with no gene match: 8. As DNA, the CDR3 is TGTGCCAGCAGCTTACAGGGGGTAGCAAGACAAGAGACCCAGTACTTC. Encoded protein: CASSLQGVARQETQYF.

V and J are TRBV27 and TRBJ2-5, with D uncertain. V was trimmed by 8 bases and J by 4 bases, leaving 11 bases between them. The CDR3 loop spans 12 amino acids. Germline V gene lookup returns CDR1 MNHEY and CDR2 SMNVEV (reference sequence). In nucleotides, the CDR3 is TGTGCCAGCGGTTCAGGTGGAGAGACCCAGTACTTC. This encodes CASGSGGETQYF.

This rearrangement joins TRBV7-9 to TRBJ1-1; tentatively, D is TRBD1 (5 bases). Germline V gene sequence: CDR1 SEHNR, CDR2 FQNEAQ (reference sequence). CDR3 size: 14 residues. The V end was cut by 7 bases, the J end by 4 bases, with 16 bases between. Written as DNA, the CDR3 is TGTGCCAGCACCCCGATGATGGGGGGCACTGAAGCTTTCTTT. Its protein is CASTPMMGGTEAFF.

The genes are TRBV29-1 and TRBJ2-1, with TRBD2 matching over 7 bases. Germline V gene sequence: CDR1 SQVTM, CDR2 ANQGSEA. V shed 7 bases, J shed 2 bases, and the junction held 5 bases outside the gene matches. The CDR3 consists of 13 residues. The DNA for the CDR3 is TGCAGCGGGCTAGCGGTAACCTACAATGAGCAGTTCTTC. It is translated as CSGLAVTYNEQFF.

The V and J genes are TRBV30 and TRBJ1-4, with 9 bases matching TRBD1. J lost 8 bases, V lost 5 bases, and 6 bases had no gene match. The CDR3 totals 13 residues. Germline-derived CDR1 and CDR2 are GTSNPN and SVGIG (reference sequence). As DNA, the CDR3 is TGTGCCTGGGGGACAGGGCTAGGAGAAAAACTGTTTTTT. This codes for CAWGTGLGEKLFF. Based on the CDR3 plus reference TRBV30 and TRBJ1-4, the full variable domain is SQTIHQWPATLVQPVGSPLSLECTVEGTSNPNLYWYRQAAGRGLQLLFYSVGIGQISSEVPQNLSASRPQDRQFILSSKKLLLSDSGFYLCAWGTGLGEKLFFGSGTQLSVL.

CDR3 sequence (DNA): TGTGCCAGCAGCTTAGAAGGGACAGACAATCAGCCCCAGCATTTT. The encoded protein is CASSLEGTDNQPQHF. The chain combines TRBV11-2 with TRBJ1-5; the match to TRBD1 covers 7 bases. The CDR3 has 15 amino acids. From germline, CDR1 is SGHAT and CDR2 FQNNGV. V was clipped by 0 bases and J by 3 bases; unmatched bases: 2.

The genes are TRBV28 and TRBJ1-5; D ambiguous. This CDR3 has 15 amino acids. Germline values: CDR1 MDHEN, CDR2 SYDVKM. V was pared by 3 bases and J by 7 bases, with 16 bases between. This CDR3 reads CASSFQATTPQPQHF. The CDR3 DNA follows: TGTGCCAGCAGTTTCCAAGCTACTACTCCCCAGCCCCAGCATTTT. Full variable domain (missing parts from reference TRBV28 and TRBJ1-5): DVKVTQSSRYLVKRTGEKVFLECVQDMDHENMFWYRQDPGLGLRLIYFSYDVKMKEKGDIPEGYSVSREKKERFSLILESASTNQTSMYLCASSFQATTPQPQHFGDGTRLSIL.

The chain joins TRBV27 to TRBJ1-5; 9 bases align to TRBD1. In germline, CDR1 is MNHEY, CDR2 SMNVEV (reference sequence). The CDR3 runs 19 residues. J was trimmed by 5 bases and V by 2 bases; bases with no gene match: 16. The CDR3 loop is CASSLRAPSNRGLDQPQHF. The CDR3 DNA reads TGTGCCAGCAGTTTAAGGGCCCCTTCCAACAGGGGGCTGGATCAGCCCCAGCATTTT.

The chain has TRBV5-1 and TRBJ2-1, with 9 bases lining up with TRBD2. The CDR3 loop spans 16 amino acids. CDR1 SGHRS and CDR2 YFSETQ come from the germline V gene. Trimming took 4 bases from V and 5 from J; bases not matched to a gene: 10. In DNA form, the CDR3 reads TGCGCCAGCAGCCCTCCCTTAGCGGGGGCCCACAATGAGCAGTTCTTC. This sequence encodes CASSPPLAGAHNEQFF.

J is TRBJ2-3 and V is TRBV6-4; D is perhaps TRBD2 (5 bases). The ends were cut back, 3 bases at V and 0 bases at J, with 7 bases in the middle. The germline gives CDR1 MRHNA, CDR2 SNTAGT. The CDR3 spans 14 residues. Written as DNA, the CDR3 is TGTGCCAGCAGTGATACGGGGAGCACAGATACGCAGTATTTT. It yields the protein CASSDTGSTDTQYF.

The gene calls are TRBV4-1 and TRBJ2-7; 7 positions agree with TRBD2. Germline lookup yields CDR1 MGHRA and CDR2 YSYEKL. The CDR3 loop spans 16 amino acids. V trimming: 1 base; J trimming: 3 bases; junction bases outside the gene matches: 9. The CDR3 nucleotides are TGCGCCAGCAGCCAAGTCTTTAGTGGGGGGGTCTACGAGCAGTACTTC. Its translation: CASSQVFSGGVYEQYF.

This clone has only a few counts. The chain combines TRBV6-1 with TRBJ2-5, with TRBD1 identical over 7 bases. Germline trimming cut 6 bases from V and 5 bases from J; bases unmatched to any gene: 6. Per the germline V gene, CDR1 is MNHNS and CDR2 is SASEGT. This CDR3 is built from 13 residues. The CDR3 loop reads CASSVTGLETQYF. In nucleotides, the CDR3 is TGTGCCAGCAGCGTGACAGGGCTGGAGACCCAGTACTTC.

This chain joins TRBV4-2 and TRBJ2-1, with 9 bases aligning to TRBD2. CDR3 length equals 16 residues. J lost 3 bases, V lost 0 bases, and 3 bases had no gene match. The V gene's germline CDR1 is LGHNA and CDR2 YNFKEQ. The CDR3: CASSQDQTSGYNEQFF. In DNA, the CDR3 is TGTGCCAGCAGCCAAGATCAGACTAGCGGCTACAATGAGCAGTTCTTC.

This chain uses TRBV27 with TRBJ2-3; D may be TRBD2 (5 bases). Germline CDR1 is MNHEY and CDR2 is SMNVEV (reference sequence). The CDR3 is 17 residues long. Between the trimmed V and J ends, which lost 3 bases and 3 bases, there was a span of 19 bases. The DNA for the CDR3 is TGTGCCAGCAGTTTCCGATTGGGGAGCATAACGACAGATACGCAGTATTTT. Translation gives CASSFRLGSITTDTQYF.

The V and J genes are TRBV15 and TRBJ2-1; D is unclear. There are 14 residues in the CDR3. Per the germline V gene, CDR1 is LNHNV and CDR2 is YYDKDF (reference sequence). Trimming took 3 bases from V and 5 from J, leaving 11 bases between them. The CDR3 spells CATSSLGFNNEQFF. CDR3 nucleotides: TGTGCCACCAGCAGTCTGGGCTTCAACAATGAGCAGTTCTTC.

The CDR3 sequence: CASSQRDRGTLNTEAFF. In DNA form, the CDR3 reads TGCGCCAGCAGTCAACGGGACAGGGGAACTCTGAACACTGAAGCTTTCTTT. This chain links TRBV23-1 with TRBJ1-1; TRBD1 agrees at 10 bases. TRBV23-1 counts as an open reading frame of uncertain function. This CDR3 comprises 17 residues. The V and J ends lost 2 bases and 0 bases, in that order; junction bases with no gene match: 6.

The CDR3 DNA reads as TGTCCTGGGAGCGACCGGACAGGTTCCTACGAGCAGTACTTC. Protein product: CPGSDRTGSYEQYF. The rearrangement uses TRBV22-1 and TRBJ2-7; the D call in the table, TRBD1, was not verified against the DNA. TRBV22-1 is termed a pseudogene. The CDR3 has 14 residues.

This clone was counted a few times. V is TRBV27 and J is TRBJ1-2, with TRBD1 matching over 8 bases. This CDR3 is built from 15 residues. From germline, CDR1 is MNHEY and CDR2 SMNVEV (reference sequence). The ends lost 2 bases at V and 4 bases at J; junction bases unmatched: 6. The CDR3 coding sequence is TGTGCCAGCAGTTTAGGTCTCGGGACAGGCTATGGCTACACCTTC. As protein: CASSLGLGTGYGYTF.

A word on this clone: The likely explanation is a read error, given a far larger clone one base away. J is TRBJ1-2 and V is TRBV7-7; TRBD1 agrees at 7 bases. V dropped 5 bases and J dropped 4; count of bases not matched to a gene: 4. This CDR3 region has 13 residues. In germline, CDR1 is SSHAT, CDR2 FNYEAQ (reference sequence). The CDR3 sequence: CASSPGQSYGYTF. DNA of the CDR3: TGTGCCAGCAGCCCGGGACAGAGCTATGGCTACACCTTC.

DNA of the CDR3: TGTGCCAGCAGTGAAAATAGTAAGGAAAAACTGTTTTTT. Translation gives CASSENSKEKLFF. V gene TRBV6-1 combines with J gene TRBJ1-4; unclear D gene. CDR1 and CDR2 from the germline V gene are MNHNS and SASEGT. The CDR3 length is 13 residues. The V end lost 2 bases, the J end lost 8 bases, and 9 bases lay between the germline ends.

The gene calls are TRBV7-6 and TRBJ2-3; no definite D call. V dropped 2 bases and J dropped 9 bases, with 12 bases sitting between them. The CDR3 is made up of 13 amino acids. In germline, CDR1 is SGHVS, CDR2 FNYEAQ. CDR3: CASSLSNSPTQYF. The CDR3 DNA follows: TGTGCCAGCAGCTTATCGAACAGCCCCACGCAGTATTTT.

The rearrangement links TRBV15 to TRBJ1-5; 7 positions match TRBD1. Germline CDR1 is LNHNV and CDR2 is YYDKDF (reference sequence). The CDR3 extends over 14 amino acids. With 5 bases clipped from V and 2 bases from J, the junction kept 3 bases outside the gene matches. CDR3 DNA: TGTGCCACCAGCGCAGACAGGGGCAATCAGCCCCAGCATTTT. Translating it yields CATSADRGNQPQHF.

This clone was recorded once. The chain joins TRBV9 to TRBJ2-1; possible D gene TRBD2, 6 bases. The germline CDR1 and CDR2 sequences are SGDLS and YYNGEE. The CDR3 is 15 amino acids. The V gene lost 0 bases and the J gene lost 8 bases, with 15 bases spanning the gap. CDR3 loop: CASSVGSSGEDEQFF. For the CDR3, the DNA is TGTGCCAGCAGCGTAGGGAGTTCGGGAGAAGATGAGCAGTTCTTC.